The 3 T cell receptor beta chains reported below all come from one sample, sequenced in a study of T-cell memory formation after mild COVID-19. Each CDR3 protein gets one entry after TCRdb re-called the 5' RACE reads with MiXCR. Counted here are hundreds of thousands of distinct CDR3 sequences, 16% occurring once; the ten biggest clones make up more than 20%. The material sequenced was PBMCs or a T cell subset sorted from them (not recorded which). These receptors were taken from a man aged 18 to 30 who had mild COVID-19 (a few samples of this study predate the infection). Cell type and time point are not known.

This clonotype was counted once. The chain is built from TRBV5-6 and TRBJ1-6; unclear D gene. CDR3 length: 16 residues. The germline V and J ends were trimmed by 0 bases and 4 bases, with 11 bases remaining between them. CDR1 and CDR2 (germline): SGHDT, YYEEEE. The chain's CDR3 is CASSLGGFTYNSPLHF. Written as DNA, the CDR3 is TGTGCCAGCAGCTTGGGCGGGTTTACTTATAATTCACCCCTCCACTTT.

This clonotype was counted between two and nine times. CDR3 nucleotide sequence: TGTGCCAGCAGGGAATCTAGCGGGGGGATCTACGAGCAGTACGTC. Protein: CASRESSGGIYEQYV. V usage is TRBV6-5 and J usage is TRBJ2-7; 11 nucleotides line up with TRBD2. In germline, CDR1 is MNHEY, CDR2 SVGAGI. Trimming took 6 bases from V and 3 from J; bases not matched to a gene: 7. This CDR3 comprises 15 residues.

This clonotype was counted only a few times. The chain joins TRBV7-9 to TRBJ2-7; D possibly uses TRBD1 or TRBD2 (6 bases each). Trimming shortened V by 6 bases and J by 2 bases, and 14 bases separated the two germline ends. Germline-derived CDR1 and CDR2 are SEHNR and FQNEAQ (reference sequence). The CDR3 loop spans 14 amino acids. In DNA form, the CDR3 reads TGTGCCAGCAGTCCGAGGGGGGCGCCCTACGAGCAGTACTTC. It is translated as CASSPRGAPYEQYF.